A single sample gave rise to the 6 T cell receptor beta chains below, sequenced in a study of blood T cells in healthy people across ages. The authors ran a second PCR of 7 to 11 cycles using a sample-barcoded 5' primer and a J-beta primer mix. MiXCR, applied by TCRdb to the 5' RACE reads, yields one record per CDR3 protein. The sample holds approximately 780,000 distinct CDR3 sequences, under 30% seen once. The same data also went into a second study, on T cells of mothers and their children.

The material sequenced was blood. All receptors derive from a boy between 5 and 17 years old in good health.

The chain links TRBV7-3 to TRBJ1-2; 7 positions agree with TRBD1. Trimming cost V 5 bases and J 3 bases; bases outside gene matches: 3. The CDR3 contains 13 residues. CDR1 is SGHTA, CDR2 FQGTGA, per germline. Here the CDR3 DNA reads TGTGCCAGCAGCAAAGGGGGCGACTATGGCTACACCTTC. Amino acids: CASSKGGDYGYTF.

The count of this clonotype is one. The chain has TRBV12-3 or TRBV12-4 and TRBJ2-3, with D uncertain. The CDR3 length is 16 residues. The V and J ends lost 7 bases and 5 bases respectively, with 22 bases between them. The CDR3 DNA reads TGTGCCAGCAACCAACTCGTCGGGCATCTACAAGATACGCAGTATTTT. Residues: CASNQLVGHLQDTQYF.

The V and J genes are TRBV18 and TRBJ2-7, with D possibly TRBD1 on 6 matching bases. V lost 3 bases and J lost 11, with 20 bases in between. The CDR3 length is 14 residues. CDR1 and CDR2 (germline): KGHSH, LQKENI. The CDR3 region is CASSPGDTTGREYF. The DNA of the CDR3 is TGTGCCAGCTCACCGGGGGATACTACAGGGAGAGAGTACTTC.

The chain recombines TRBV15 with TRBJ2-5; no clear D. Germline V gives CDR1 LNHNV, CDR2 YYDKDF (reference sequence). This CDR3 region has 13 residues. V lost 3 bases to trimming and J lost 7 bases, with 12 bases between them. The CDR3 protein is CATSRETVGTQYF. The CDR3 DNA sequence: TGTGCCACCAGCAGGGAGACTGTAGGGACCCAGTACTTC.

This chain joins TRBV29-1 and TRBJ1-4, with unresolved D. The germline V gene encodes CDR1 SQVTM and CDR2 ANQGSEA. The CDR3 totals 16 residues. V shed 1 base and J shed 8 bases, with 20 bases lying between them. The CDR3 sequence is CSVEGDRLGLKEKLFF. The CDR3, as DNA: TGCAGCGTTGAAGGTGATCGACTGGGTTTAAAGGAAAAACTGTTTTTT.

This clonotype was observed at least ten times. The rearrangement uses TRBV28 and TRBJ1-5, with TRBD1 matching over 8 bases. This CDR3 is built from 14 residues. The J segment lost 2 bases and the V segment lost 7 bases, leaving 4 bases of the junction unmatched. Germline V gene data show CDR1 as MDHEN and CDR2 as SYDVKM. The CDR3 DNA follows: TGTGCCAGCACCCCGGGACAGGGCAATCAGCCCCAGCATTTT. This sequence encodes CASTPGQGNQPQHF.